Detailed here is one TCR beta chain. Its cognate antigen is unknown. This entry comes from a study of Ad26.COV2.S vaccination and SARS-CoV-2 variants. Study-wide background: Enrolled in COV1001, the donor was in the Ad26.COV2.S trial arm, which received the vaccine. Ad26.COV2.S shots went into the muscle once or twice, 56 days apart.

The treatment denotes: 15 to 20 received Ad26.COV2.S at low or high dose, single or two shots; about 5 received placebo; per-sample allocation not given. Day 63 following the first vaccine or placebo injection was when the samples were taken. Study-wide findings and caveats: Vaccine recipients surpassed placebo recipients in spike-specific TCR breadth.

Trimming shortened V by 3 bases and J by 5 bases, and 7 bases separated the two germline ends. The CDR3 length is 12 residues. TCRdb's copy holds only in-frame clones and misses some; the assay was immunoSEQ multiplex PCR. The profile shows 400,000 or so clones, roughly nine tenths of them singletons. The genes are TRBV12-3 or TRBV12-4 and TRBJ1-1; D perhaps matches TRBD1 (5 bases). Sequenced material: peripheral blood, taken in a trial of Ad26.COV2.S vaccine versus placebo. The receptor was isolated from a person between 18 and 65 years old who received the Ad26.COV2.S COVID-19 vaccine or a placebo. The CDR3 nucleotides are TGTGCCAGCAGTTTGCCAGGGACTGAAGCTTTCTTT. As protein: CASSLPGTEAFF.